The following is a TCR beta chain sequence with its context. Antigen specificity is unknown. The source of the sample is a study of cytomegalovirus exposure and HLA in healthy donors. The V segment lost 6 bases and the J segment 3 bases; nucleotides outside the gene matches: 3. CDR1 and CDR2 from the germline V gene are MNHNS and SASEGT. The CDR3 loop spans 15 amino acids. General study results and limits: Presence/absence analyses treated sequencing depth as roughly uniform across donors.

PCR amplification relied on 60 Vbeta primers (plus 13 Jbeta primers). Produced via immunoSEQ multiplex PCR; TCRdb's table is partial and in-frame only. The sample gives 150,000 to 200,000 clones, 70% to 80% of which show up once; 12% to 15% is in the top ten. The sample comprised PBMCs. The TCR originated in a woman in her twenties or thirties in good health and CMV-seropositive. The chain carries TRBV6-1 and TRBJ2-3; the match to TRBD2 covers 13 bases. As DNA, the CDR3 is TGTGCCAGCAGGGTGGGACTAGCGGGGACAGATACGCAGTATTTT. Its translation: CASRVGLAGTDTQYF.